This T cell receptor (beta chain) derives from a study of naive CD8 T cells in extremely preterm neonates. The CDR3 is 18 amino acids. The germline gives CDR1 SEHNR, CDR2 FQNEAQ (reference sequence). V shed 1 base, J shed 10 bases, and the junction held 17 bases outside the gene matches. Regarding the study as a whole: Term neonates about 0.4%, young children 0.03%, adults around 0.01%; preterm neonates shared about 2.5%. Relative to older groups, preterm infants had shorter, less trimmed CDR3s with fewer N additions.

Healthy nonsmoking adults and healthy children aged roughly 15-56 months donated peripheral blood. Sorting kept Annexin V-negative CD3+CD8+CD45RA+CCR7+ naive T cells. The method was immunoSEQ multiplex PCR; TCRdb's version includes in-frame clones alone and lacks a portion of them. The sample lists around 6,000 clones, about 97% occurring once. About this clone: As yet, its antigen is unknown.

The chain combines TRBV7-9 with TRBJ2-1, with TRBD2 identical over 9 bases. The receptor was derived from a human donor in good health. Material for sequencing was naive CD8+ T cells from blood. The chain's CDR3 is CASSLGRDSGGPIREQFF. CDR3 sequence (DNA): TGTGCCAGCAGCTTAGGGAGGGATAGCGGGGGCCCCATTCGGGAGCAGTTCTTC.